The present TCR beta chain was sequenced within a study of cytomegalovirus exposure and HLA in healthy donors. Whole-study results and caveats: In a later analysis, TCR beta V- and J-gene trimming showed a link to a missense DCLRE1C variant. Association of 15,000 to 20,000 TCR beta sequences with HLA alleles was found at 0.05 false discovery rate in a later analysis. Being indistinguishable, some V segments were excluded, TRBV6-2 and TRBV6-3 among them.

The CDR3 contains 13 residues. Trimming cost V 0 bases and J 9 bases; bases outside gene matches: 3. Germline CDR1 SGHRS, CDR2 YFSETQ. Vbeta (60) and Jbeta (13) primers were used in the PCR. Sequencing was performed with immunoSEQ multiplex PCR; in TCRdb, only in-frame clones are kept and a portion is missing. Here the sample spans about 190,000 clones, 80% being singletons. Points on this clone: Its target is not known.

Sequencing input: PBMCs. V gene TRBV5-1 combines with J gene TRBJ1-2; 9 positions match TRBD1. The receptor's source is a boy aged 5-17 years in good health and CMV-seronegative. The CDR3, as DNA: TGCGCCAGCAGCTTGGGACAGGGGGTGAGCTACACCTTC. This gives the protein CASSLGQGVSYTF.